This paragraph reports one TCR beta chain. Its specificity is unknown. The data belong to a study of T-cell memory formation after mild COVID-19. As for the study in general: The two donors had largely donor-specific TCR clusters.

The CDR3 length is 15 residues. Per the germline V gene, CDR1 is ENHRY and CDR2 is SYGVKD. Trimming pared 0 bases from V and 4 bases from J, leaving 9 bases between. TCRdb used MiXCR to reprocess the 5' RACE reads, holding one entry per CDR3 protein. The sample shows about half a million distinct CDR3 sequences, 15% to 20% of them seen only once. Study-wide results and caveats: Clones shrinking from day 15 to 85 showed even CD4/CD8 mixes; later expanders tilted CD4+.

The sequenced sample consisted of PBMCs or a T cell subset sorted from them (not recorded which). The receptor's source is an adult woman who had mild COVID-19 (a few samples of this study predate the infection). Cell type and time point are not known. J is TRBJ2-2 and V is TRBV10-3; D gene unclear. In DNA, the CDR3 is TGTGCCATCAGTGAGTCGTTGGCCGGCACCGGGGAGCTGTTTTTT. As protein: CAISESLAGTGELFF.